This is a list of T cell receptor beta chains from one sample in a study of blood T cell repertoires in COVID-19. The repertoire was sequenced with immunoSEQ multiplex PCR; TCRdb's copy has only in-frame clones and lacks some. Seen here are around 160,000 clones, 81% observed once, and the top ten hold about 11%. Sequencing used peripheral blood. These receptors were obtained from a man aged 55-75 years with active or convalescent COVID-19. Both conserved end residues are part of each CDR3. A D gene is named only where the DNA matches it firmly. Only part of the rows carry a size: once, few, many, or a class if the clone is expanded.

J,size,V,D,CDR3,DNA
TRBJ2-1,once,TRBV28,NA,CASSSAGAGKAYNEQFF,TGTGCCAGCAGTTCTGCCGGCGCGGGAAAGGCCTACAATGAGCAGTTCTTC
TRBJ1-2,NA,TRBV3-1/TRBV3-2,TRBD1,CASSLPVKGQGLLGYTF,TGTGCCAGCAGTCTTCCAGTCAAAGGACAGGGGCTTCTCGGCTACACCTTC
TRBJ2-1,few,TRBV18,TRBD1,CASSPETGLDLYNEQFF,TGTGCCAGCTCACCAGAGACAGGGTTAGACCTCTACAATGAGCAGTTCTTC
TRBJ1-6,NA,TRBV5-1,NA,CASSFELAGYNSPLHF,TGCGCCAGCAGCTTTGAATTAGCGGGCTATAATTCACCCCTCCACTTT
TRBJ1-1,few,TRBV28,TRBD1,CASLTGTGNTEAFF,TGTGCCAGTTTAACCGGGACAGGGAACACTGAAGCTTTCTTT
TRBJ2-2,once,TRBV6-5,NA,CASSRQGVPGELFF,TGTGCCAGCAGCCGTCAAGGGGTCCCCGGGGAGCTGTTTTTT
TRBJ1-1,once,TRBV27,TRBD1,CASSRRQGGTEAFF,TGTGCCAGCAGCAGAAGACAGGGCGGCACTGAAGCTTTCTTT
TRBJ2-7,NA,TRBV6-5,TRBD2,CAATLAVGIGQYF,TGTGCCGCTACCCTAGCGGTGGGAATCGGGCAGTACTTC
TRBJ2-3,NA,TRBV9,TRBD1,CASSVAGQRTLDTDTQYF,TGTGCCAGCAGCGTAGCGGGACAGAGAACCCTTGACACAGATACGCAGTATTTT
TRBJ1-6,NA,TRBV6-6,NA,CASSYENSPLHF,TGTGCCAGCAGTTATGAGAATTCACCCCTCCACTTT
TRBJ2-5,NA,TRBV11-2,NA,CASSPQLSRETQYF,TGTGCCAGCAGCCCTCAACTAAGTAGAGAGACCCAGTACTTC
TRBJ1-1,NA,TRBV12-3/TRBV12-4,NA,CASSRQYGTEAFF,TGTGCCAGCAGTCGACAGTACGGCACTGAAGCTTTCTTT
TRBJ2-5,NA,TRBV11-2,TRBD2,CASSLGLADQETQYF,TGTGCCAGCAGCTTGGGACTAGCGGACCAAGAGACCCAGTACTTC
TRBJ1-1,NA,TRBV5-1,NA,CASSLDVTTNTEAFF,TGCGCCAGCAGCTTGGATGTGACAACTAACACTGAAGCTTTCTTT
TRBJ1-1,NA,TRBV27,NA,CATSFTGETEAFF,TGTGCCACCTCCTTCACAGGAGAAACTGAAGCTTTCTTT
TRBJ2-5,NA,TRBV5-4,NA,CASSLGQQETQYF,TGTGCCAGCAGCTTGGGACAGCAAGAGACCCAGTACTTC
TRBJ1-6,NA,TRBV5-1,NA,CASSLAGVGQYNSPLHF,TGCGCCAGCAGCTTGGCCGGGGTCGGGCAATATAATTCACCCCTCCACTTT
TRBJ2-5,NA,TRBV7-7,TRBD1,CASSSGTGTQETQYF,TGTGCCAGCAGCTCTGGGACAGGGACCCAAGAGACCCAGTACTTC
TRBJ1-2,NA,TRBV7-3,NA,CASSLRGDSNYGYTF,TGTGCCAGCAGCTTAAGGGGCGACTCTAACTATGGCTACACCTTC
TRBJ2-7,once,TRBV7-9,TRBD2,CASSLGHGTMYEQYF,TGTGCCAGCAGCTTAGGCCACGGGACTATGTACGAGCAGTACTTC
TRBJ2-1,NA,TRBV21-1,NA,CASSKEGNSGILGDEQFF,TGTGCCAGCAGCAAAGAGGGTAATAGCGGGATACTCGGGGATGAGCAGTTCTTC
TRBJ2-5,NA,TRBV7-2,TRBD2,CASSLEMSAGGGETQYF,TGTGCCAGCAGCTTAGAGATGTCGGCGGGAGGGGGAGAGACCCAGTACTTC
TRBJ2-7,NA,TRBV5-1,TRBD1,CASSRGQDFYEQYF,TGCGCCAGCAGTAGGGGACAGGATTTCTACGAGCAGTACTTC
TRBJ1-2,NA,TRBV3-1/TRBV3-2,TRBD1,CASSQEDLYGQGNYGYTF,TGTGCCAGCAGCCAAGAGGACCTATACGGACAGGGGAACTATGGCTACACCTTC
TRBJ2-5,NA,TRBV19,TRBD1,CASSIVRTGVQTQYF,TGTGCCAGTAGTATAGTTCGGACAGGGGTTCAGACCCAGTACTTC
TRBJ1-4,NA,TRBV5-4,TRBD1,CASSAGQGPNEKLFF,TGTGCCAGCAGCGCAGGACAGGGACCTAATGAAAAACTGTTTTTT
TRBJ1-4,NA,TRBV3-1/TRBV3-2,TRBD1,CASSQDIGRTGYDEKLFF,TGTGCCAGCAGCCAAGATATCGGAAGGACAGGGTACGATGAAAAACTGTTTTTT
TRBJ2-7,once,TRBV5-1,NA,CASSLGSTGLSYEQYF,TGCGCCAGCAGCTTGGGGTCAACAGGGCTTTCCTACGAGCAGTACTTC
TRBJ2-2,NA,TRBV24-1,TRBD1,CATSAWGQGATTGELFF,TGTGCCACCAGTGCCTGGGGGCAGGGGGCGACCACCGGGGAGCTGTTTTTT
TRBJ2-7,NA,TRBV2,TRBD2,CASSGTSGGYEQYF,TGTGCCAGCAGTGGGACTAGCGGGGGCTACGAGCAGTACTTC
TRBJ1-1,NA,TRBV12-3/TRBV12-4,NA,CASRFSNTEAFF,TGTGCCAGCAGATTCTCTAACACTGAAGCTTTCTTT
TRBJ2-7,NA,TRBV29-1,NA,CSVVADSYEQYF,TGCAGCGTTGTAGCCGATTCTTACGAGCAGTACTTC
TRBJ1-6,few,TRBV27,NA,CASTYGGQGVSPLHF,TGTGCCAGCACCTACGGGGGGCAGGGAGTTTCACCCCTCCACTTT
TRBJ2-1,few,TRBV11-1,NA,CASTAGSGNEQFF,TGTGCCAGCACCGCAGGGTCGGGCAATGAGCAGTTCTTC
TRBJ2-2,NA,TRBV15,NA,CATSKIEGAGGELFF,TGTGCCACCAGCAAAATCGAGGGCGCGGGCGGGGAGCTGTTTTTT
TRBJ2-3,NA,TRBV9,TRBD2,CASSGETSRLLDTQYF,TGTGCCAGCAGCGGAGAGACTAGCAGGCTGTTGGATACGCAGTATTTT
TRBJ2-1,NA,TRBV6-5,TRBD2,CASSYSSSGYNEQFF,TGTGCCAGCAGTTACTCGTCTAGCGGCTACAATGAGCAGTTCTTC
TRBJ2-5,NA,TRBV5-1,TRBD2,CASSSRSSGGVETQYF,TGCGCCAGCAGCTCCCGTTCTAGCGGGGGGGTTGAGACCCAGTACTTC
TRBJ2-1,NA,TRBV15,NA,CATSISSGGEQFF,TGTGCCACCAGTATAAGCTCCGGGGGTGAGCAGTTCTTC
TRBJ2-7,NA,TRBV7-9,NA,CASSLGAVRQSSYEQYF,TGTGCCAGCAGCTTAGGGGCTGTTCGGCAAAGCTCCTACGAGCAGTACTTC
TRBJ1-2,NA,TRBV6-6,NA,CASSYEGRAPEGGYTF,TGTGCCAGCAGTTACGAAGGACGGGCGCCCGAGGGTGGCTACACCTTC
TRBJ1-2,once,TRBV5-5,NA,CASSLVQEGNYGYTF,TGTGCCAGCAGCTTGGTGCAGGAGGGGAACTATGGCTACACCTTC
TRBJ2-2,NA,TRBV7-3,NA,CASSLIRNTGELFF,TGTGCCAGCAGCTTAATCAGGAACACCGGGGAGCTGTTTTTT
TRBJ1-1,NA,TRBV25-1,NA,CASSEVRTGMNTEAFF,TGTGCCAGCAGTGAAGTCAGGACGGGAATGAACACTGAAGCTTTCTTT
TRBJ2-5,NA,TRBV5-1,TRBD1,CASRRTPGQGMYF,TGCGCCAGCAGACGTACCCCGGGACAGGGAATGTACTTC
TRBJ1-1,NA,TRBV6-5,NA,CASRGQKVLGAFF,TGTGCCAGCAGGGGCCAGAAAGTGCTGGGAGCTTTCTTT
TRBJ1-1,NA,TRBV7-9,TRBD1,CASSLGPGGTEAFF,TGTGCCAGCAGCTTAGGTCCAGGGGGCACTGAAGCTTTCTTT
TRBJ2-7,few,TRBV7-2,NA,CASSPGSGAYEQYF,TGTGCCAGCAGCCCCGGGTCCGGAGCCTACGAGCAGTACTTC
TRBJ2-7,NA,TRBV7-9,TRBD1,CASSSDRSLSYEQYF,TGTGCCAGCAGCTCGGACAGGTCCCTATCCTACGAGCAGTACTTC
TRBJ1-2,NA,TRBV6-5,TRBD1,CASSLQGARSSGGYTF,TGTGCCAGCAGTTTACAGGGGGCCCGAAGCTCAGGAGGCTACACCTTC
TRBJ2-2,NA,TRBV7-9,TRBD1,CASSPRQGLGTGELFF,TGTGCCAGCAGCCCGAGACAGGGTTTGGGGACCGGGGAGCTGTTTTTT
TRBJ1-1,once,TRBV10-1,NA,CASSERQGNTEAFF,TGCGCCAGCAGTGAACGCCAGGGGAACACTGAAGCTTTCTTT
TRBJ1-5,few,TRBV5-1,NA,CASSSLQGAQPQHF,TGCGCCAGCAGCTCACTACAGGGCGCTCAGCCCCAGCATTTT